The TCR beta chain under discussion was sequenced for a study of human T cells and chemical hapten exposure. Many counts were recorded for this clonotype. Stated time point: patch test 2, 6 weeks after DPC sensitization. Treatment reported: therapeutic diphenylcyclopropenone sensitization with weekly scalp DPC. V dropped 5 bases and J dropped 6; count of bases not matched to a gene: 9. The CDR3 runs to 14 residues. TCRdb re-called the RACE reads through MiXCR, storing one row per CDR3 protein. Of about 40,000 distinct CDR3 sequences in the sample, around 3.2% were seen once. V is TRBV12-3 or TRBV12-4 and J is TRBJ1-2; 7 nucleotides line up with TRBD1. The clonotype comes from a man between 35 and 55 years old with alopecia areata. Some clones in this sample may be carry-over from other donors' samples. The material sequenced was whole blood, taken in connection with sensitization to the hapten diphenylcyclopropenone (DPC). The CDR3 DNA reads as TGTGCCAGCAGTCCCGACAGGGATATCGATGGCTACACCTTC. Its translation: CASSPDRDIDGYTF.